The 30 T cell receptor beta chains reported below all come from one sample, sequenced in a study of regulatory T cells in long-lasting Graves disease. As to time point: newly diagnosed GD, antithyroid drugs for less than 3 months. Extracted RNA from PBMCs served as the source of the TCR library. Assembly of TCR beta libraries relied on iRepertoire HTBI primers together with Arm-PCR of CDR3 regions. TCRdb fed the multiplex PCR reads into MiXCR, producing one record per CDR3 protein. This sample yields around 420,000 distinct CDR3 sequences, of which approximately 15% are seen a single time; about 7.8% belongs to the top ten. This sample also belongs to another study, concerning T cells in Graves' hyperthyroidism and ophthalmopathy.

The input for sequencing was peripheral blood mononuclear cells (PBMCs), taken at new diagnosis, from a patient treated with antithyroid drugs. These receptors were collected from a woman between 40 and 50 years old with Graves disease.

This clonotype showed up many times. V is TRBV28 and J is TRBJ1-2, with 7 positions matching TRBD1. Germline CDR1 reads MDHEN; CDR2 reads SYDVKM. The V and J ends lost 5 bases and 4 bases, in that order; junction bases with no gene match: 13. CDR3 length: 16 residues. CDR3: CASSGRDRGRLYGYTF. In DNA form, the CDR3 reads TGTGCCAGCAGTGGACGTGATAGGGGGCGGCTCTATGGCTACACCTTC.

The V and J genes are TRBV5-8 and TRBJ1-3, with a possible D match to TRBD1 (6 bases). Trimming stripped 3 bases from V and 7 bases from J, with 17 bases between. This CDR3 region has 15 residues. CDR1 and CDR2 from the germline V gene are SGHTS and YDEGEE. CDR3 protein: CASSWRGPPGNTIYF. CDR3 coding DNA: TGTGCCAGCAGCTGGCGGGGGCCGCCGGGGAACACCATATATTTT.

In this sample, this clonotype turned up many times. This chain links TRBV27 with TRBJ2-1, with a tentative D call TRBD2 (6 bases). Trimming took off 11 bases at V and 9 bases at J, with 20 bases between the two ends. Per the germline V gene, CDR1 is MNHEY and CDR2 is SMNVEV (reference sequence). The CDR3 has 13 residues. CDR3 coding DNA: TGTGCCGTTTCGGGAGAGCGGAGCGGTGAGCAGTTCTTC. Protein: CAVSGERSGEQFF.

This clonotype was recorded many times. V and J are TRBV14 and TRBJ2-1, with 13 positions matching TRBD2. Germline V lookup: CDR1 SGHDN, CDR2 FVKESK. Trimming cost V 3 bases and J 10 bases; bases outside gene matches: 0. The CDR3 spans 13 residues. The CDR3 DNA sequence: TGTGCCAGCAGCCAGGGACTAGCGGGAGAGCAGTTCTTC. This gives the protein CASSQGLAGEQFF.

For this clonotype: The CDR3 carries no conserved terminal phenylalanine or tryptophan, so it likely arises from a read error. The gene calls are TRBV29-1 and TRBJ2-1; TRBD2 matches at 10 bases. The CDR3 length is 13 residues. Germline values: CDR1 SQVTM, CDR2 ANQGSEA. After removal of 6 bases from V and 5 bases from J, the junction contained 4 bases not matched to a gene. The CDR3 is CSVGTSANNEQFV. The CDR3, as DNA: TGCAGCGTAGGGACTAGCGCTAACAATGAGCAGTTCGTC.

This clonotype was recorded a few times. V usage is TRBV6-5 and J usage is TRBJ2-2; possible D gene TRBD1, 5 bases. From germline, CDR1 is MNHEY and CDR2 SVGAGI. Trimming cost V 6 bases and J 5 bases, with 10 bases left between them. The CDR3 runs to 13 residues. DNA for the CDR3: TGTGCCAGCAGGTACAGGCGGACCGGGGAGCTGTTTTTT. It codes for CASRYRRTGELFF.

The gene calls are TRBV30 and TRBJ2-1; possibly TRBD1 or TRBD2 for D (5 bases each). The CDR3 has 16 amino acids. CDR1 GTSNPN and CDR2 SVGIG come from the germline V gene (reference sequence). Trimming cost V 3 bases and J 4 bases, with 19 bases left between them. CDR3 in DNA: TGTGCCTGGAGCGGGGCAGGTGATCCCTATTACAATGAGCAGTTCTTC. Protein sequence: CAWSGAGDPYYNEQFF. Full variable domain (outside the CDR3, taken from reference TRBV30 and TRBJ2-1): SQTIHQWPATLVQPVGSPLSLECTVEGTSNPNLYWYRQAAGRGLQLLFYSVGIGQISSEVPQNLSASRPQDRQFILSSKKLLLSDSGFYLCAWSGAGDPYYNEQFFGPGTRLTVL.

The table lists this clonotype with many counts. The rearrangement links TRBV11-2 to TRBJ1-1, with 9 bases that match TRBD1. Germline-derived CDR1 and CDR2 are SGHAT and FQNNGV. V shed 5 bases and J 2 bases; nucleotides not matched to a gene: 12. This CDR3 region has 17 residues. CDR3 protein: CASSPSLGQGPNTEAFF. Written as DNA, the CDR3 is TGTGCCAGCAGCCCGTCCCTTGGACAGGGGCCAAACACTGAAGCTTTCTTT.

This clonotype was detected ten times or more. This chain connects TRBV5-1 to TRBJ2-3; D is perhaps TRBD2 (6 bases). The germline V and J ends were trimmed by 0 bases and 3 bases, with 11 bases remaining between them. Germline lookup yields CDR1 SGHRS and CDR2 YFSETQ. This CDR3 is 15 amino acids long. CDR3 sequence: CASSLERGGTDTQYF. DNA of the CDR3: TGCGCCAGCAGCTTGGAAAGGGGAGGTACAGATACGCAGTATTTT.

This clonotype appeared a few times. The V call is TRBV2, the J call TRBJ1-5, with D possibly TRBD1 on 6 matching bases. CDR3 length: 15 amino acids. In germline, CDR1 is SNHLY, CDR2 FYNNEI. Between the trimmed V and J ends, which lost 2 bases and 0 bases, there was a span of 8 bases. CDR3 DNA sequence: TGTGCCAGCAGTGAAAGGGACATTAGCAATCAGCCCCAGCATTTT. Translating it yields CASSERDISNQPQHF.

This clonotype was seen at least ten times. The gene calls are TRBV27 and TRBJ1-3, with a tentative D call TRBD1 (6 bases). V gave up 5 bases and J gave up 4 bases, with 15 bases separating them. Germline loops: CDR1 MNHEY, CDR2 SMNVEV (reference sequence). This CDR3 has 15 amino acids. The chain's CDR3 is CASSAQYRAGNTIYF. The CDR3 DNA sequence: TGTGCCAGCAGTGCCCAATACAGGGCCGGAAACACCATATATTTT.

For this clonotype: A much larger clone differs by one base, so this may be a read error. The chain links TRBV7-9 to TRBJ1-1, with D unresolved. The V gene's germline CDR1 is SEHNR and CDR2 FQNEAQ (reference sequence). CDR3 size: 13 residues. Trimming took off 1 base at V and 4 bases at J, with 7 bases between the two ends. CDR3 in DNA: TGTGCCAGCAGCTTAGTGGCGGGCACTGAAGCTTTCTTT. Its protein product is CASSLVAGTEAFF.

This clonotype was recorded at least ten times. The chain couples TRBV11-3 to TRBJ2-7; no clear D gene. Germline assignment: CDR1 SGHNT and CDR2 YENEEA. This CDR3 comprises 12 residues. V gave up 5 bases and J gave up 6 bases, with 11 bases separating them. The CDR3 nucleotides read TGTGCCAGCAGCCTAAGAGACCCCGAGCAGTACTTC. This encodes CASSLRDPEQYF.

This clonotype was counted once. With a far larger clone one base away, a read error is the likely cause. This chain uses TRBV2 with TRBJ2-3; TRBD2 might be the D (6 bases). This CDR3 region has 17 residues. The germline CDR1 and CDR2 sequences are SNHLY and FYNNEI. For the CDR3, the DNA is TGTGCCAACAGTTTTCCCCACCGAACTCCGGGAGCAGATACGCAGTATTTT. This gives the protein CANSFPHRTPGADTQYF.

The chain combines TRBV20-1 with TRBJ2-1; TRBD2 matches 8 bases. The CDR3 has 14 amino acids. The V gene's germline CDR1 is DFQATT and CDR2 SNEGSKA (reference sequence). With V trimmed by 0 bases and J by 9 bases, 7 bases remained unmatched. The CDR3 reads CSARDLTSGVEQFF. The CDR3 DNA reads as TGCAGTGCTAGAGACCTAACTAGCGGTGTTGAGCAGTTCTTC.

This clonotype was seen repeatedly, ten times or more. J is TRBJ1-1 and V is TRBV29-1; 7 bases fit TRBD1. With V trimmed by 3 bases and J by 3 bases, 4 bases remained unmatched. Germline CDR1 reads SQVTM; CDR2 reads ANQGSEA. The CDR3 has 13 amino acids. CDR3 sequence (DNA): TGCAGCGTTGAGTACACAGGGGACACTGAAGCTTTCTTT. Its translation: CSVEYTGDTEAFF. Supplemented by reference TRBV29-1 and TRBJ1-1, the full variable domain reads SAVISQKPSRDICQRGTSLTIQCQVDSQVTMMFWYRQQPGQSLTLIATANQGSEATYESGFVIDKFPISRPNLTFSTLTVSNMSPEDSSIYLCSVEYTGDTEAFFGQGTRLTVV.

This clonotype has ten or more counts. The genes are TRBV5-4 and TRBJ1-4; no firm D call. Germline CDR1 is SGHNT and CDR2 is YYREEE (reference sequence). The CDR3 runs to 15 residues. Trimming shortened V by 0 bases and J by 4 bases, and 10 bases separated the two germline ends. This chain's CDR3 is CASSLAGFGNEKLFF. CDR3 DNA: TGTGCCAGCAGCTTGGCCGGGTTCGGTAATGAAAAACTGTTTTTT.

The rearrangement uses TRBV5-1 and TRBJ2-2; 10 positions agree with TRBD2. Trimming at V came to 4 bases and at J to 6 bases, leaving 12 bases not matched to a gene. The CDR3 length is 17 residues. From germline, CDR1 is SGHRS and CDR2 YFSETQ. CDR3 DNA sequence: TGCGCCAGCAGCAGGCGAGATGGACTAGCGGTAGCCGGGGAGCTGTTTTTT. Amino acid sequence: CASSRRDGLAVAGELFF.

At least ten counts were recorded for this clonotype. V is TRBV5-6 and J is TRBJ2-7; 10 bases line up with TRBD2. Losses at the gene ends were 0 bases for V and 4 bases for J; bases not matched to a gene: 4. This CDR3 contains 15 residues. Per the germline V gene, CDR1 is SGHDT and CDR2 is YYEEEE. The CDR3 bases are TGTGCCAGCAGCTTGGTGGGTAGCGGGGGGTACGAGCAGTACTTC. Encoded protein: CASSLVGSGGYEQYF.

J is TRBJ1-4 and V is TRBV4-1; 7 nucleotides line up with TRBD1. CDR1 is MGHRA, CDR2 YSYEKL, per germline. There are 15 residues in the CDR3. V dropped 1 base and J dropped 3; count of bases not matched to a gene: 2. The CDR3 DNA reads TGCGCCAGCAGCCAAGGTGACAGGGCTAATGAAAAACTGTTTTTT. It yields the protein CASSQGDRANEKLFF.

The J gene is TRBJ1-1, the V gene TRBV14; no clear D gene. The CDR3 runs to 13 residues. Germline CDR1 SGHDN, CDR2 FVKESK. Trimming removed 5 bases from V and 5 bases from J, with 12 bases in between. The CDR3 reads CASSELRMTEAFF. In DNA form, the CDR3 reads TGTGCCAGCAGCGAACTTAGGATGACTGAAGCTTTCTTT.

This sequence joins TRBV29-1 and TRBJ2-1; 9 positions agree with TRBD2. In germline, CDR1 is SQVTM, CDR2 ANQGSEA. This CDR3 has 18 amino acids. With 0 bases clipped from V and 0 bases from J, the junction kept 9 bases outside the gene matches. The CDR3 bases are TGCAGCGTTGAAGAGCTCCCATTAGCGGGAGCCTCCTACAATGAGCAGTTCTTC. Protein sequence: CSVEELPLAGASYNEQFF.

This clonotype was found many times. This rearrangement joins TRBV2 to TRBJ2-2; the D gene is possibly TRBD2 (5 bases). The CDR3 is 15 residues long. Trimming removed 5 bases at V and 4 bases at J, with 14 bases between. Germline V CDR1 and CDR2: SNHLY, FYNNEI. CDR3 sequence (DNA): TGTGCCAGCAGTCCGGACTCTCAAGGCACCGGGGAGCTGTTTTTT. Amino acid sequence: CASSPDSQGTGELFF.

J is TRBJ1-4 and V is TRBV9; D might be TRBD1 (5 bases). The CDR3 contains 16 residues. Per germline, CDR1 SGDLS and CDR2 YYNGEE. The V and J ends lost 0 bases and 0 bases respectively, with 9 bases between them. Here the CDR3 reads CASSVGRGATNEKLFF. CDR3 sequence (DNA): TGTGCCAGCAGCGTAGGAAGGGGTGCAACTAATGAAAAACTGTTTTTT.

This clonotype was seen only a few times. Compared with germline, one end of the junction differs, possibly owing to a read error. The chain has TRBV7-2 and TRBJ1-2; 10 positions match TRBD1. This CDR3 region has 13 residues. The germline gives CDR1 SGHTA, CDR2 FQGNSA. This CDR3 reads CASSLAGGTGELF. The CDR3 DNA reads TGTGCCAGCAGCTTAGCAGGGGGGACAGGGGAACTTTTC.

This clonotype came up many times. CDR3 sequence: CASSWTDQQFF. CDR3 nucleotide sequence: TGTGCCAGCAGCTGGACAGATCAGCAGTTCTTC. The V call is TRBV5-6, the J call TRBJ2-1; tentatively, D is TRBD1 (6 bases). The germline V and J ends were trimmed by 3 bases and 11 bases, with 9 bases remaining between them. CDR1 and CDR2 (germline): SGHDT, YYEEEE. The CDR3 runs to 11 residues.

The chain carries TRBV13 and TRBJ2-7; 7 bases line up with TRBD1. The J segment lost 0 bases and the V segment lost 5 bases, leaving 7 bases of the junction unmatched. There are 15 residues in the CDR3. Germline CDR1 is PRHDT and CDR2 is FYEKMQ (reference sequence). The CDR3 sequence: CASSTNRGSSYEQYF. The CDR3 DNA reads TGTGCCAGCAGCACCAACAGGGGAAGCTCCTACGAGCAGTACTTC.

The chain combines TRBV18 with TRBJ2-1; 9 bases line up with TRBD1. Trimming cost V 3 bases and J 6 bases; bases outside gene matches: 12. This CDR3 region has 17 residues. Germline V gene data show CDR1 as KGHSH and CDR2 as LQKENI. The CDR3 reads CASSPSPGQGSGNEQFF. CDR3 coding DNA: TGTGCCAGCTCACCCTCGCCGGGACAGGGCTCTGGCAATGAGCAGTTCTTC.

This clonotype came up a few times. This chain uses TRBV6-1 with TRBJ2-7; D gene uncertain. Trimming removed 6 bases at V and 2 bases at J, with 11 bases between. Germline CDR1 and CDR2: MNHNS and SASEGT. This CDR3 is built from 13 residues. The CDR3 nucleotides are TGTGCCAGCAGACTTGACATTACCTACGAGCAGTACTTC. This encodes CASRLDITYEQYF.

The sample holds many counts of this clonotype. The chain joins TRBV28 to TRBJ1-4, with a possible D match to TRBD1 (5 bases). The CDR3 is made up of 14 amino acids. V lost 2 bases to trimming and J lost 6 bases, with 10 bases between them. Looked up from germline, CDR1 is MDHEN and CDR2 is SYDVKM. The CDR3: CASSLAGSYEKLFF. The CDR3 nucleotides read TGTGCCAGCAGTTTAGCAGGGTCGTATGAAAAACTGTTTTTT. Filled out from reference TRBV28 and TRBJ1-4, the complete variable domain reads DVKVTQSSRYLVKRTGEKVFLECVQDMDHENMFWYRQDPGLGLRLIYFSYDVKMKEKGDIPEGYSVSREKKERFSLILESASTNQTSMYLCASSLAGSYEKLFFGSGTQLSVL.